The present T cell receptor beta chain was sequenced within a study of cytomegalovirus exposure and HLA in healthy donors. Germline V gene sequence: CDR1 MGHRA, CDR2 YSYEKL. The CDR3 runs to 17 residues. The trim removed 1 base at V and 6 bases at J, leaving 11 bases unmatched. TCRdb's copy holds only in-frame clones and misses some; the assay was immunoSEQ multiplex PCR. The repertoire includes roughly 220,000 clones, 75% to 90% of them detected once, and 11% to 15% sits in the top ten. This TCR derives from a woman between 25 and 40 years old in good health and CMV-seropositive. The gene calls are TRBV4-1 and TRBJ2-1; 8 nucleotides align to TRBD2. The sample consisted of PBMCs. For the CDR3, the DNA is TGCGCCAGCAGCCAAGCTTTTAGGCGGGAGGTCCCCAATGAGCAGTTCTTC. Translating it yields CASSQAFRREVPNEQFF.